The TCR beta chain described here comes from a study of blood T cells in healthy people across ages. Study information: The template switching approach captured approximately one barcoded beta molecule for every two T cells. The study's findings and limits: PBMCs were not sorted, which prevented a conclusive comparison of naive versus antigen-experienced cells. CMV infection status of these donors was not known.

Trimming took 5 bases from V and 4 from J; bases not matched to a gene: 6. This CDR3 is built from 15 residues. Germline V CDR1 and CDR2: MNHNY, SVGAGI (reference sequence). A sample-barcoded 5' primer and a J-beta primer mix were used in a second PCR of roughly 6 to 12 cycles. MiXCR was run by TCRdb on the 5' RACE reads, yielding one entry per CDR3 protein. The sample gives approximately 1,100,000 distinct CDR3 sequences, over 35% of which show up once; under 20% is in the top ten. This clonotype was recorded many times. Its target is not known. Source material: blood. The source is an older woman in good health. V gene TRBV6-6 combines with J gene TRBJ2-5, with TRBD2 matching over 11 bases. This CDR3 reads CASSPGTSGRETQYF. The CDR3 nucleotides are TGTGCCAGCAGTCCCGGGACTAGCGGAAGAGAGACCCAGTACTTC.